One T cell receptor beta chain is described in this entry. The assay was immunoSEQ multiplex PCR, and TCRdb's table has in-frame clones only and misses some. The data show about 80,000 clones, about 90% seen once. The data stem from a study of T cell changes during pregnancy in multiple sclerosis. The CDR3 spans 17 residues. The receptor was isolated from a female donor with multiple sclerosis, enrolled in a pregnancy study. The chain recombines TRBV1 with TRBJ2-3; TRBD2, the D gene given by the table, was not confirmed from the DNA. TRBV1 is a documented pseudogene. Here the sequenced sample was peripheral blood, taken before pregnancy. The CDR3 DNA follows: TGCACCAGCAGCCAAGATCAGCTAGCGGGAGCCACAGATACGCAGTATTTT. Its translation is CTSSQDQLAGATDTQYF.